The sample holds a few counts of the clone carrying this TCR beta chain. The J segment lost 5 bases and the V segment lost 5 bases, leaving 13 bases of the junction unmatched. This CDR3 region has 18 residues. CDR1 is KGHDR, CDR2 SFDVKD, per germline. TCRdb reprocessed the 5' RACE reads with MiXCR, giving one entry per CDR3 protein. The table has a few hundred thousand distinct CDR3 sequences, 19% seen once. These data belong to a study of T cells after yellow fever vaccination. Study-wide context: SMART-Seq v4 Ultra Low Input served to prepare low-cell-number fractions.

The chain has TRBV24-1 and TRBJ2-5; 13 nucleotides match TRBD2. The clonotype was recovered from a man under 40 who received the YFV17D yellow fever vaccine. Sequencing used PBMCs, obtained 15 days after the yellow fever booster vaccination. CDR3 protein: CATSVPGLAGSRGETQYF. CDR3 bases: TGTGCCACCAGTGTACCGGGACTAGCGGGATCCCGGGGGGAGACCCAGTACTTC.